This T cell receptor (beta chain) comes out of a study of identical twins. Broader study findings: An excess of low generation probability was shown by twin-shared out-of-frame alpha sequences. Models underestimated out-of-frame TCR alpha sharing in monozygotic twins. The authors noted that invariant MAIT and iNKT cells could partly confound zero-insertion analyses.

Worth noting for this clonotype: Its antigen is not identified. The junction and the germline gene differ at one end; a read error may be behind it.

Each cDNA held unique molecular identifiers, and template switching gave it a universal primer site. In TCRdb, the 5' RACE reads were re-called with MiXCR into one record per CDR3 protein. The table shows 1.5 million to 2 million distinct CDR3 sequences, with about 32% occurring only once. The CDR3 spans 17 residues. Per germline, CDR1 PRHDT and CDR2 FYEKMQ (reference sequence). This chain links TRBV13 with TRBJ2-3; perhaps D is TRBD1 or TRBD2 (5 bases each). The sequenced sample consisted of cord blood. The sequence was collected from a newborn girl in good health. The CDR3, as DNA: TGTGCCGGCAGCTTAGAAACCCATCGGGGCCCCACAGATACGCAGTATTTT. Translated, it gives CAGSLETHRGPTDTQYF.